This T cell receptor (beta chain) was obtained from a study of CD8 T cells in Susac syndrome. RNA amounts of 0.5 to 1 ug underwent reverse transcription with random hexamers. Each CDR3 protein is one row after TCRdb ran MiXCR on the immunoSEQ multiplex PCR reads. The table records about 280,000 distinct CDR3 sequences, about 85% of them present only once. It was negative isolation that provided the CD8+ and CD4+ T cells, whereas TEMRA cells were enriched by FACS. Source material: CD8+ T cells from PBMCs. This sequence was found in a human donor with multiple sclerosis.

The CDR3 loop reads CASSPGTHEQYF. The CDR3 bases are TGTGCCAGCAGTCCCGGTACGCACGAGCAGTACTTC. The chain has TRBV27 and TRBJ2-7; D not resolved. CDR1 is MNHEY, CDR2 SMNVEV, per germline (reference sequence). This CDR3 has 12 residues. V was shortened by 5 bases and J by 5 bases, with 10 bases between the two germline ends.